This T cell receptor (beta chain) stems from a study of CD8 T cells in ankylosing spondylitis. General study findings and limits: Reports say disease-linked clones showed up significantly more in matched ankylosing spondylitis synovial fluid. Typical of ankylosing spondylitis blood, it appeared, was a TCR beta motif of 7 or 8 highly homologous variants. Several of the motif variants were reported before in synovial fluid and blood from reactive arthritis. The authors found the disease-linked clones to be CD8+ and relatively rare in peripheral blood.

Germline CDR1 SGHRS, CDR2 YFSETQ. With 5 bases removed from V and 6 bases from J, the gap between germline ends came to 14 bases. This CDR3 is 13 amino acids long. This clonotype was detected ten times or more. Its antigen is not identified. TCRdb processed the 5' RACE reads anew with MiXCR; each CDR3 protein has one entry. The sample includes approximately 240,000 distinct CDR3 sequences, more than 9% of them seen just once. The chain has TRBV5-1 and TRBJ1-2; D remains ambiguous. The receptor comes from a male donor with ankylosing spondylitis or in good health (not recorded which). Sequences were obtained from blood, either unsorted or a sorted T cell fraction (not recorded which). CDR3 region: CASSRPGRDGYTF. Written as DNA, the CDR3 is TGCGCCAGCAGTAGGCCCGGAAGGGATGGCTACACCTTC. Using reference TRBV5-1 and TRBJ1-2 for the parts outside the CDR3, the full variable domain is KAGVTQTPRYLIKTRGQQVTLSCSPISGHRSVSWYQQTPGQGLQFLFEYFSETQRNKGNFPGRFSGRQFSNSRSEMNVSTLELGDSALYLCASSRPGRDGYTFGSGTRLTVV.